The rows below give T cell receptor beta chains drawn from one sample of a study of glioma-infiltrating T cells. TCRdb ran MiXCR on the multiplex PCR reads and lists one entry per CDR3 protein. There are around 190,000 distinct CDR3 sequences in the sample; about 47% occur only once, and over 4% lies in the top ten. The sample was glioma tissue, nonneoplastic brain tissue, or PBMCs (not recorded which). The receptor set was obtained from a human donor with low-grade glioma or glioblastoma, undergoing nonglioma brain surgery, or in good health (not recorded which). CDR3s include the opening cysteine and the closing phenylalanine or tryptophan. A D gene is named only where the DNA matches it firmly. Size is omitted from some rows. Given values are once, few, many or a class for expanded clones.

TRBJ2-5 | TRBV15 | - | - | TGTGCCACCAGCAAGATGACAGGAGGTCTGGGGTGGGGAGGTCAAGAGACCCAGTACTTC | CATSKMTGGLGWGGQETQYF
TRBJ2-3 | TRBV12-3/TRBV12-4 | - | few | TGTGCCAGCAGGCGAGGGGGGACAAAGGGGACTTCATCCACAGATACGCAGTATTTT | CASRRGGTKGTSSTDTQYF
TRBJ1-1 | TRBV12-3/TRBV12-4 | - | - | TGTGCCAGCACCACTACAGGGCTCCATGAAGCTTTCTTT | CASTTTGLHEAFF
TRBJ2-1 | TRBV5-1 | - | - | TGCGCCAGCAGCTCGGATGACTTCCCATCCTACAATGAGCAGTTCTTC | CASSSDDFPSYNEQFF
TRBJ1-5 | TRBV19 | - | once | TGTGCCAGTAGCCTCGACATCGGGAACATCAATCAGCCCCAGCATTTT | CASSLDIGNINQPQHF
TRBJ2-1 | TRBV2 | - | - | TGTGCCAGCAGTGCCAGATTCGGGGTCAAGGTGCAGTTCTTC | CASSARFGVKVQFF
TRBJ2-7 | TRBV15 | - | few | TGTGCCACCAGCACGGACAGCTACGAGCGGTACTTC | CATSTDSYERYF
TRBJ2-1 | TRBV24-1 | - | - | TGTGCCACCAGTGATTTGGATGCACAGGTCAAGGGGAATGAGCAGTTCTTC | CATSDLDAQVKGNEQFF
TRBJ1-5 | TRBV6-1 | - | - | TGTGCCAGCAGTGGATGGGGGACTCAGCCCCAGCATTTT | CASSGWGTQPQHF
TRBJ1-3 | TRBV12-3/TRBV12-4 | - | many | TGTGCCAGCAGTTTCGGCGGCTCTGGAAACACCATATATTTT | CASSFGGSGNTIYF
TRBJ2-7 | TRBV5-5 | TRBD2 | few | TGTGCCAGCAGCTTTGCGGGGGGAGCCTACGAGCAGTACTTC | CASSFAGGAYEQYF
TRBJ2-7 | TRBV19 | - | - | TGTGCCAGTAGTATAGATCCGGCGGAATTCTCCTACGAGCACTACTTC | CASSIDPAEFSYEHYF
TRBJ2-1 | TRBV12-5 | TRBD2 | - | TGTGCTAGTGGTTTACCGGGACTAGCGGGGATCAATGAGCAGTTCTTC | CASGLPGLAGINEQFF
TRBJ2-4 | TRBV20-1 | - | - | TGCAGTGCTAGAGATGCGGAAGGCTCACCCGATCTTCAGTACTTC | CSARDAEGSPDLQYF
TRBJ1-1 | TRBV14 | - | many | TGTGCCAGCAGCCAAGACAGGGACACTGAAGCTTTCTTT | CASSQDRDTEAFF
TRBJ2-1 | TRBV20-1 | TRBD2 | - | TGCAGTGCCACCCCAGCGGGAGGGAGAGGCGTATACAATGAGCAGTTCTTC | CSATPAGGRGVYNEQFF
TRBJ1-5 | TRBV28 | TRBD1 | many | TGTGCCAGCAGTCCTAGGGGGCGAGAACAGCCCCAGCATTTT | CASSPRGREQPQHF
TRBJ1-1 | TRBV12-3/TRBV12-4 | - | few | TGTGCCAGCAGTTTGGGGACCGGCCCACCTGAAGCTTTCTTT | CASSLGTGPPEAFF
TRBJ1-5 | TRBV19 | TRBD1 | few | TGTGCCAGTAGTATCGGCTCCGGGACAGGGGTAGGTCAGAATCAGCCCCAGCATTTT | CASSIGSGTGVGQNQPQHF
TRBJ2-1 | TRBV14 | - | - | TGTGCCAGCAGCCAAGTAGCCTCCTGGTCCTACAATGAGCAGTTCTTC | CASSQVASWSYNEQFF
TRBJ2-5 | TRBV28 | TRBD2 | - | TGTGCCAGCGGGCCTGGCGGGAGGCAGGAGGCCCAGTACTTC | CASGPGGRQEAQYF
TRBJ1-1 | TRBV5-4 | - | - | TGTGCCAGCAGCTCAAGGAACACTGAAGCTTTCTTT | CASSSRNTEAFF
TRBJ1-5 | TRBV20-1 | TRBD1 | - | TGCAGTGCTAGAGTTCTAGACAGGGTCGGGCAACACCAGCATTTT | CSARVLDRVGQHQHF
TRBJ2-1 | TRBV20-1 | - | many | TGCAGTGCCATCCAGGCGGCGGGAACCTTCAATGAGCAGTTCTTC | CSAIQAAGTFNEQFF
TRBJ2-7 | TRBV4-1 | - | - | TGCGCCAGCAGCCAAGATATTAGCCTCTACGAGCAGTACTTC | CASSQDISLYEQYF
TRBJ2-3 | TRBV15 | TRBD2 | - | TGTGCCACCAGCACAACCGATACATCCGGGACTATCGGGAGGGGATACACAGATACGCAGTATTTT | CATSTTDTSGTIGRGYTDTQYF
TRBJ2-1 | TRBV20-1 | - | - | TGCAGTGCTAGTGACGGGACCTATGAGCAGTTCTTC | CSASDGTYEQFF
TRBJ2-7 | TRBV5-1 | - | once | TGCGTCAGCAGCCCGGGGGTCCTAGGGACTCCCTACGAGCAGTACTTC | CVSSPGVLGTPYEQYF
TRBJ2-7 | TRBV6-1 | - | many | TGTGCCAGCAGCTCCGACAGCTACGAGCAGTACTTC | CASSSDSYEQYF
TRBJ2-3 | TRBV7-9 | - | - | TGTGCCAGCAGCTTGAGGGACGGAGATCCTACAGATACGCAGTATTTT | CASSLRDGDPTDTQYF
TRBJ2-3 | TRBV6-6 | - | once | TGTGCCAGAAGTTACTCGCCCTCGGCAGGGTGGGCTACAGATACGCAGTATTTT | CARSYSPSAGWATDTQYF
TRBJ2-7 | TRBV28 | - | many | TGTGCCAGCAGTTTGGACAGACTTTCCTACGAGCAGTACTTC | CASSLDRLSYEQYF
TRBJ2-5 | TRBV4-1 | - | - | TGCGCCAGCAGCCAAGATGGGGGCCACCAAGAGACCCAGTACTTC | CASSQDGGHQETQYF
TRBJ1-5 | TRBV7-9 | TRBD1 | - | TGTGCCAGCAGCACAAGTCTACAGGGGGCAAGCAATCAGCCCCAGCATTTT | CASSTSLQGASNQPQHF
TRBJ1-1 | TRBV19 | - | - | TGTGCCAGTAGTACGGGATCAAACCTAGAAGCTTTCTTT | CASSTGSNLEAFF
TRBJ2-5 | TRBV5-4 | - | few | TGTGCCAGCAGCTTGGGGAATATGGAGACCCAGTACTTC | CASSLGNMETQYF
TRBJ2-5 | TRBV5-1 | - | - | TGCGCCAGCAGCTCCGAGACTCAGAAACAAGAGACCCAGTACTTC | CASSSETQKQETQYF
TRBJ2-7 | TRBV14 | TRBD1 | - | TGTGCCAGCAGCCAAGGGCAGACAGGGTACGAGAAGTACTTC | CASSQGQTGYEKYF
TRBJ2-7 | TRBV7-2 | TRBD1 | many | TGTGCCAGCAGCTTCTCACAGGGGCTCTACGAGCAGTACTTC | CASSFSQGLYEQYF
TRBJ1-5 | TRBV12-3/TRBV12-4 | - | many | TGTGCCAGCAGTGGCCCGAGGGATCAGCCCCAGCATTTT | CASSGPRDQPQHF
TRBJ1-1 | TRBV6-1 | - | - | TGTGCCAGCAGCGAAGAGAAAGGGGACGACACTGAAGGTTTCTTT | CASSEEKGDDTEGFF
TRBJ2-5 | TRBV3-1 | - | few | TGTGCCAGCAGCCAGCATTCAGAGACCCAGTACTTC | CASSQHSETQYF